This T cell receptor beta chain was documented in a study of vaccination and CD4 T cells after COVID-19. About the study: Cultures designated as controls were supplied with a CEFX pool, an HIV-1 Nef pool, or no peptide. Study-wide points: Spike mono-reactivity was shown by 304 of 307 vaccine-specific clones in convalescent patients.

On this clonotype: Its antigen is not known.

With the Oncomine TCR Beta short-read assay, DNA from cultured CD4+ T cells was sequenced. TCRdb ran MiXCR on the PCR reads and lists one entry per CDR3 protein. The profile shows over 13,000 distinct CDR3 sequences, over 45% of them singletons. As for treatment: 10-day PBMC culture with coronavirus spike peptide pools or control peptides (ViraFEST assay). Germline CDR1 is LGHNA and CDR2 is YSLEER. The CDR3 sequence is 17 residues long. V trimming: 1 base; J trimming: 5 bases; junction bases outside the gene matches: 11. The TCR was taken from a human donor who had recovered from COVID-19. The sample in question was CD4+ T cells from blood, cultured in vitro, obtained before SARS-CoV-2 vaccination. The chain links TRBV4-3 to TRBJ2-5; 9 positions agree with TRBD2. CDR3 region: CASSQGFLAGGPETQYF. The CDR3 bases are TGCGCCAGCAGCCAAGGGTTCCTCGCGGGGGGGCCGGAGACCCAGTACTTC.